A selection of T cell receptor beta chains follows, all from one sample in a study of blood T cell repertoires in COVID-19. Repertoires were generated with immunoSEQ multiplex PCR, while TCRdb's copy carries only in-frame clones and drops some. The sample gives 130,000 to 150,000 clones, just under 85% of which show up once; about 3.2% is in the top ten. Input material: peripheral blood. The receptor source for this set is a woman between 35 and 50 years old with active or convalescent COVID-19. The CDR3 runs from the conserved cysteine through the conserved F or W. Each record gives: V gene, J gene, D gene, clone size, CDR3 protein, CDR3 DNA. D genes are given only for firm matches. The size of a clone is reported for some rows only, either as once, few or many, or as a class for expanded clones.

v_gene: TRBV28
j_gene: TRBJ2-1
d_gene: TRBD2
abundance: NA
CDR3aa: CASSLISLAGYNEQFF
CDR3nt: TGTGCCAGCAGTTTAATCTCCCTAGCGGGCTACAATGAGCAGTTCTTC

v_gene: TRBV21-1
j_gene: TRBJ2-7
d_gene: NA
abundance: NA
CDR3aa: CASSKGPAGVGYEQYF
CDR3nt: TGTGCCAGCAGCAAAGGCCCAGCGGGAGTGGGGTACGAGCAGTACTTC

v_gene: TRBV5-4
j_gene: TRBJ2-3
d_gene: TRBD2
abundance: many
CDR3aa: CASSFGTSGSTDTQYF
CDR3nt: TGTGCCAGCAGCTTCGGGACTAGCGGATCCACAGATACGCAGTATTTT

v_gene: TRBV27
j_gene: TRBJ1-3
d_gene: NA
abundance: NA
CDR3aa: CASRSRDLGNTIYF
CDR3nt: TGTGCCAGCAGGTCGAGGGATTTGGGAAACACCATATATTTT

v_gene: TRBV29-1
j_gene: TRBJ1-2
d_gene: NA
abundance: NA
CDR3aa: CSVAPGGPGPNGYTF
CDR3nt: TGCAGCGTTGCCCCAGGAGGCCCCGGACCGAATGGCTACACCTTC

v_gene: TRBV6-5
j_gene: TRBJ1-2
d_gene: TRBD1
abundance: NA
CDR3aa: CAITKTGGDYGYTF
CDR3nt: TGTGCCATTACGAAGACAGGGGGCGACTATGGCTACACCTTC

v_gene: TRBV10-1
j_gene: TRBJ2-1
d_gene: TRBD2
abundance: NA
CDR3aa: CASSEGRGTSGYEQFF
CDR3nt: TGCGCCAGCAGTGAGGGGCGGGGGACTAGCGGTTATGAGCAGTTCTTC

v_gene: TRBV19
j_gene: TRBJ1-2
d_gene: NA
abundance: NA
CDR3aa: CASRSSGHILPYGYTF
CDR3nt: TGTGCCAGTAGGTCCTCGGGACATATTTTGCCCTATGGCTACACCTTC

v_gene: TRBV5-1
j_gene: TRBJ2-3
d_gene: NA
abundance: NA
CDR3aa: CASSLGGGTDTQYF
CDR3nt: TGCGCCAGCAGCTTGGGTGGAGGGACAGATACGCAGTATTTT

v_gene: TRBV3-1/TRBV3-2
j_gene: TRBJ1-2
d_gene: NA
abundance: NA
CDR3aa: CASSQDNGYTF
CDR3nt: TGTGCCAGCAGCCAAGACAATGGCTACACCTTC

v_gene: TRBV19
j_gene: TRBJ1-1
d_gene: TRBD1
abundance: NA
CDR3aa: CASRGSGWAEAFF
CDR3nt: TGTGCCAGCAGGGGGTCAGGGTGGGCTGAAGCTTTCTTT

v_gene: TRBV19
j_gene: TRBJ2-7
d_gene: TRBD1
abundance: NA
CDR3aa: CASRPGSGQGAGEQYF
CDR3nt: TGTGCCAGTAGACCCGGGAGCGGGCAGGGGGCCGGAGAGCAGTACTTC

v_gene: TRBV10-3
j_gene: TRBJ1-1
d_gene: NA
abundance: NA
CDR3aa: CAISERRRVNTEAFF
CDR3nt: TGTGCCATCAGTGAACGCCGGCGGGTGAACACTGAAGCTTTCTTT

v_gene: TRBV2
j_gene: TRBJ1-3
d_gene: NA
abundance: NA
CDR3aa: CASSAGVTGNTIYF
CDR3nt: TGTGCCAGCAGTGCCGGGGTAACTGGAAACACCATATATTTT

v_gene: TRBV28
j_gene: TRBJ2-1
d_gene: NA
abundance: NA
CDR3aa: CASSLYRPSNDNEQFF
CDR3nt: TGTGCCAGCAGTTTATATCGGCCTAGCAATGACAATGAGCAGTTCTTC

v_gene: TRBV18
j_gene: TRBJ1-3
d_gene: NA
abundance: NA
CDR3aa: CASSPALLPSSGNTIYF
CDR3nt: TGTGCCAGCTCACCAGCACTATTACCGAGCTCTGGAAACACCATATATTTT

v_gene: TRBV28
j_gene: TRBJ1-2
d_gene: NA
abundance: NA
CDR3aa: CASVTAFTNYGYTF
CDR3nt: TGTGCCAGTGTGACAGCGTTCACTAACTATGGCTACACCTTC

v_gene: TRBV7-9
j_gene: TRBJ1-1
d_gene: TRBD1
abundance: NA
CDR3aa: CATQDRGNTEAFF
CDR3nt: TGTGCCACACAGGACAGGGGGAACACTGAAGCTTTCTTT

v_gene: TRBV7-2
j_gene: TRBJ2-5
d_gene: NA
abundance: NA
CDR3aa: CARGGLGETQYF
CDR3nt: TGTGCCAGGGGGGGGCTGGGAGAGACCCAGTACTTC

v_gene: TRBV25-1
j_gene: TRBJ2-7
d_gene: TRBD2
abundance: NA
CDR3aa: CASREHSGTGYEQYF
CDR3nt: TGTGCCAGCAGGGAACATAGCGGGACCGGGTACGAGCAGTACTTC

v_gene: TRBV12-5
j_gene: TRBJ1-2
d_gene: TRBD1
abundance: NA
CDR3aa: CASTTGDGGYTF
CDR3nt: TGTGCTAGCACCACAGGGGATGGCGGCTACACCTTC

v_gene: TRBV28
j_gene: TRBJ2-3
d_gene: NA
abundance: few
CDR3aa: CASSRTGTSSTDTQYF
CDR3nt: TGTGCCAGCAGTCGGACTGGGACATCCAGCACAGATACGCAGTATTTT

v_gene: TRBV18
j_gene: TRBJ2-7
d_gene: TRBD1
abundance: NA
CDR3aa: CASSPGTGSREQYF
CDR3nt: TGTGCCAGCTCACCCGGGACAGGGTCTCGGGAGCAGTACTTC

v_gene: TRBV10-1
j_gene: TRBJ2-1
d_gene: NA
abundance: NA
CDR3aa: CASSDRVNEQFF
CDR3nt: TGCGCCAGCAGTGACAGGGTTAATGAGCAGTTCTTC

v_gene: TRBV21-1
j_gene: TRBJ2-1
d_gene: NA
abundance: NA
CDR3aa: CASSAIWDRTHNEQFF
CDR3nt: TGTGCCAGCAGCGCGATCTGGGACAGAACCCACAATGAGCAGTTCTTC

v_gene: TRBV15
j_gene: TRBJ2-1
d_gene: NA
abundance: NA
CDR3aa: CATSNAYGSYNEQFF
CDR3nt: TGTGCCACCAGCAACGCGTACGGCTCCTACAATGAGCAGTTCTTC

v_gene: TRBV28
j_gene: TRBJ1-1
d_gene: NA
abundance: once
CDR3aa: CASSLPMRAFF
CDR3nt: TGTGCCAGCAGTCTCCCGATGAGGGCTTTCTTT

v_gene: TRBV10-3
j_gene: TRBJ1-4
d_gene: NA
abundance: NA
CDR3aa: CAISESLGRAAVNEKLFF
CDR3nt: TGTGCCATCAGTGAGTCCCTGGGCAGGGCGGCGGTAAATGAAAAACTGTTTTTT

v_gene: TRBV19
j_gene: TRBJ1-1
d_gene: NA
abundance: NA
CDR3aa: CASSYKDGDMNTEAFF
CDR3nt: TGTGCCAGTAGTTACAAGGACGGGGATATGAACACTGAAGCTTTCTTT

v_gene: TRBV14
j_gene: TRBJ2-7
d_gene: NA
abundance: NA
CDR3aa: CASSQDRGTEQYF
CDR3nt: TGTGCCAGCAGCCAAGATAGGGGGACCGAGCAGTACTTC

v_gene: TRBV5-1
j_gene: TRBJ2-5
d_gene: TRBD1
abundance: NA
CDR3aa: CASSLDGTGGSETQYF
CDR3nt: TGCGCCAGCAGCTTGGACGGGACAGGGGGCTCAGAGACCCAGTACTTC